These T cell receptor beta chains were read from a single sample in a study of regulatory T cells in long-lasting Graves disease. TCRdb recomputed calls from the multiplex PCR reads with MiXCR, one row per CDR3 protein. The sample consists of under 700,000 distinct CDR3 sequences, around 16% of them appearing once. In addition, the sample was reused for a study of T cells in Graves' hyperthyroidism and ophthalmopathy.

Specimen: peripheral blood mononuclear cells (PBMCs), collected at new diagnosis, from a patient treated with antithyroid drugs. The receptors come from a woman aged 35-60 years with Graves disease. Each CDR3 is given with its conserved first and last residue. A D gene is named only where the DNA matches it firmly. Clone size is stated in some rows and not others, as once, few, many or a class when expanded.

j_gene | v_gene | d_gene | abundance | CDR3nt | CDR3aa
TRBJ1-1 | TRBV30 | NA | many | TGTGCCTGGACCGAGCCTGAGGGGACTGAAGCTTTCTTT | CAWTEPEGTEAFF
TRBJ1-2 | TRBV6-2/TRBV6-3 | TRBD1 | NA | TGTGCCACCCTAAGCCGGGACAGGGTGTTCGGCTACACCTTC | CATLSRDRVFGYTF
TRBJ2-2 | TRBV2 | NA | many | TGTGCCAGCAGTGAAGTAGGGAGTGGGACCGGGGAGCTGTTTTTT | CASSEVGSGTGELFF
TRBJ1-2 | TRBV7-9 | NA | NA | TGTGCCAGCAGCTCCCAGGACATTAACTATGGCTACACCTTC | CASSSQDINYGYTF
TRBJ1-5 | TRBV5-1 | NA | few | TGCGCCAGCAGCTTAACCCCAGGGGTCCAGCCCCAGCATTTT | CASSLTPGVQPQHF
TRBJ1-1 | TRBV4-1 | TRBD1 | NA | TGCGCCAGCAGCATAAGAGGGACAGGGGCTGAAGCTTTCTTT | CASSIRGTGAEAFF
TRBJ1-1 | TRBV12-3/TRBV12-4 | TRBD1 | few | TGTGCCAGCAGTGGAGACAGGGGTCTCGCTTTCTTT | CASSGDRGLAFF
TRBJ1-1 | TRBV6-1 | TRBD1 | many | TGTGCCAGCAGACCCGGACAGGACACTGAAGCTTTCTTT | CASRPGQDTEAFF
TRBJ1-4 | TRBV19 | NA | few | TGTGCCAGTAGTGAAGGACAACAACTTTCAACTAATGAAAAACTGTTTTTT | CASSEGQQLSTNEKLFF
TRBJ2-3 | TRBV24-1 | TRBD1 | NA | TGTGCCACCAGTGAAGGACAGGGAAGGGGGGCAGATACGCAGTATTTT | CATSEGQGRGADTQYF
TRBJ1-4 | TRBV3-1 | NA | many | TGTGCCAGCAGCCCTACAGGGCCCACTAATGAAAAACTGTTTTTT | CASSPTGPTNEKLFF
TRBJ1-2 | TRBV27 | NA | NA | TGTGCCAGCAGTTTGACCCTCGACTATGGCTACACCTTC | CASSLTLDYGYTF
TRBJ2-7 | TRBV20-1 | NA | many | TGCAGTGCTACCGGGGGAATAGACGAGCAGTACTTC | CSATGGIDEQYF
TRBJ1-3 | TRBV10-1 | NA | NA | TGCGCCAGCAGGGACGACTCTGGAAACACCATATATTTT | CASRDDSGNTIYF
TRBJ2-7 | TRBV20-1 | TRBD1 | NA | TGCAGTGCTAGAGCCGGGACAGGGACCTACGAGCAGTACTTC | CSARAGTGTYEQYF
TRBJ1-4 | TRBV2 | NA | few | TGTGCCAGCAGCCTCGAGAGTAATGAAAAACTGTTTTTT | CASSLESNEKLFF
TRBJ2-1 | TRBV4-1 | NA | many | TGCGCCAGCAGCCAAAGGGAACAGGGGAGGTGGTTCTTC | CASSQREQGRWFF
TRBJ1-5 | TRBV12-3/TRBV12-4 | TRBD1 | many | TGTGCCAGCAGACGCGGACAGGCTGGGAATCAGCCCCAGCATTTT | CASRRGQAGNQPQHF
TRBJ2-7 | TRBV5-1 | TRBD1 | many | TGTGCCAGCAGCCCCGGACAGGGAGGCTACGAGCAGTACTTC | CASSPGQGGYEQYF
TRBJ1-3 | TRBV11-2 | NA | many | TGTGCCAGCAGTCGACGCGGGGCTGGAAACACCATATATTTT | CASSRRGAGNTIYF
TRBJ1-1 | TRBV12-3/TRBV12-4 | TRBD1 | many | TGTGCCAGCAGGACAGGGCCGACAGGGGGCATCACTGAAGCTTTCTTT | CASRTGPTGGITEAFF
TRBJ2-3 | TRBV7-2 | NA | many | TGTGCCAGCAGCTTAGTTCCAGGGCTTTCGCCAGATACGCAGTATTTT | CASSLVPGLSPDTQYF